Here is one T cell receptor beta chain with its context. This sample is part of a study of OX40 agonist ivuxolimab in advanced cancers. The germline V and J ends were trimmed by 6 bases and 6 bases, with 20 bases remaining between them. Germline V gene data show CDR1 as MNHEY and CDR2 as SVGAGI. The CDR3 contains 15 residues. TCRdb's table, derived via immunoSEQ multiplex PCR, lists solely in-frame clones and lacks some. The sample consists of 150,000 to 170,000 clones, approximately 94% of them appearing once. The source material was CD4+ or CD8+ T cells sorted from blood, sampled in a trial of the OX40 agonist ivuxolimab. V usage is TRBV6-5 and J usage is TRBJ1-2; no definite D call. The source of this sequence is an adult with an advanced solid tumor such as melanoma, head and neck, liver or kidney cancer. This CDR3 is CASSSRPWADHGYTF. The DNA for the CDR3 is TGTGCCAGCAGCTCACGTCCCTGGGCGGACCATGGCTACACCTTC.